Below, 8 T cell receptor beta chains from the same sample are listed, as sequenced in a study of cytomegalovirus exposure and HLA in healthy donors. Data came from immunoSEQ multiplex PCR; TCRdb stores just in-frame clones and leaves some out. The sample consists of 90,000 to 120,000 clones, under 85% of them appearing once. The sample taken for sequencing was PBMCs. These receptors originate from a young woman in good health and CMV-seronegative.

The gene calls are TRBV7-6 and TRBJ1-3; 8 nucleotides match TRBD1. CDR3 size: 16 residues. CDR1 SGHVS and CDR2 FNYEAQ come from the germline V gene. V trimming: 4 bases; J trimming: 3 bases; junction bases outside the gene matches: 8. DNA for the CDR3: TGTGCCAGCAGCTCGGGACAGGCGGGAATTGGAAACACCATATATTTT. It encodes CASSSGQAGIGNTIYF.

This clone has a single count. The CDR3 reads CASSYSGDSLGYEQYF. In nucleotides, the CDR3 is TGTGCCAGCAGTTACTCGGGGGACTCGTTGGGCTACGAGCAGTACTTC. J is TRBJ2-7 and V is TRBV6-5; D may be TRBD2 (6 bases). In germline, CDR1 is MNHEY, CDR2 SVGAGI. CDR3 size: 16 residues. Between the trimmed V and J ends, which lost 0 bases and 3 bases, there was a span of 15 bases.

V is TRBV13 and J is TRBJ2-5; TRBD1 might be the D (6 bases). CDR3 length: 13 amino acids. The V gene's germline CDR1 is PRHDT and CDR2 FYEKMQ (reference sequence). Trimming shortened V by 4 bases and J by 4 bases, and 10 bases separated the two germline ends. The CDR3 region has the DNA TGTGCCAGCAGCTCCATCAGGGGAGAGACCCAGTACTTC. Protein product: CASSSIRGETQYF.

J is TRBJ2-7 and V is TRBV9, with 15 bases fitting TRBD2. Germline lookup yields CDR1 SGDLS and CDR2 YYNGEE. CDR3 length: 15 amino acids. Trimming took 3 bases from V and 4 from J; bases not matched to a gene: 2. This CDR3 is CASSDGTSGGYEQYF. Written as DNA, the CDR3 is TGTGCCAGCAGCGACGGGACTAGCGGGGGGTACGAGCAGTACTTC.

The chain has TRBV7-9 and TRBJ1-1; the D is unclear. V was clipped by 4 bases and J by 5 bases, with 5 bases between them. This CDR3 is built from 11 residues. Per the germline V gene, CDR1 is SEHNR and CDR2 is FQNEAQ (reference sequence). CDR3: CASSSQTEAFF. The CDR3 nucleotides read TGTGCCAGCAGCTCACAGACTGAAGCTTTCTTT.

The genes are TRBV11-2 and TRBJ1-5; D remains unclear. V lost 1 base and J lost 4, with 5 bases in between. This CDR3 spans 13 amino acids. Germline V lookup: CDR1 SGHAT, CDR2 FQNNGV. CDR3 sequence reads: CASSLVANQPQHF. As DNA, the CDR3 is TGTGCCAGCAGCTTAGTAGCGAATCAGCCCCAGCATTTT.

For the CDR3, the DNA is TGTGCCAGCAGTGAAGGACAAAGTGCAACTAATGAAAAACTGTTTTTT. This gives the protein CASSEGQSATNEKLFF. This chain joins TRBV2 and TRBJ1-4; D uncertain. CDR3 length: 16 residues. Deletions cut 1 base from V and 0 bases from J, with 9 bases between. Germline values: CDR1 SNHLY, CDR2 FYNNEI. Variable domain in full (rest from reference TRBV2 and TRBJ1-4): EPEVTQTPSHQVTQMGQEVILRCVPISNHLYFYWYRQILGQKVEFLVSFYNNEISEKSEIFDDQFSVERPDGSNFTLKIRSTKLEDSAMYFCASSEGQSATNEKLFFGSGTQLSVL.

The chain combines TRBV5-6 with TRBJ1-6; the D is unclear. Per germline, CDR1 SGHDT and CDR2 YYEEEE. The CDR3 is made up of 15 amino acids. Trimming took 0 bases from V and 9 from J, leaving 13 bases between them. The CDR3 DNA reads as TGTGCCAGCAGCTTGGGAGATCGTAGCCCTTCACCCCTCCACTTT. This translates into CASSLGDRSPSPLHF.